A single sample gave rise to the 31 T cell receptor beta chains below, sequenced in a study of T cell changes during pregnancy in multiple sclerosis (dated by TCRdb to about 2019). Libraries came from the immunoSEQ multiplex PCR assay. Held by TCRdb, this immuneACCESS table contains in-frame sequences only and omits some clones. Under half of the omission traces to an unresolved V gene where checked; the cause of the rest is unknown. This sample lists some 80,000 clones; roughly 93% were detected once. Jointly, the top ten make up about 2.5% of the sample. Sample: peripheral blood, taken in the third trimester of pregnancy. The receptors derive from a female donor with multiple sclerosis, enrolled in a pregnancy study.

The chain combines TRBV27 with TRBJ1-1; TRBD1 is a possible D gene (5 bases). The CDR3 sequence is 13 residues long. Germline assignment: CDR1 MNHEY and CDR2 SMNVEV (reference sequence). V lost 5 bases and J lost 9, with 16 bases in between. The CDR3 region has the DNA TGTGCCAGCAGTCCCCGCGGGGGTTTGAAAGCTTTCTTT. It yields the protein CASSPRGGLKAFF.

The count of this clone is one. The chain recombines TRBV4-1 with TRBJ1-1, with D unclear. Germline-derived CDR1 and CDR2 are MGHRA and YSYEKL. Deletions cut 4 bases from V and 0 bases from J, with 12 bases between. The CDR3 has 15 residues. CDR3 coding DNA: TGCGCCAGCAGCCTCACCGACACACTGAACACTGAAGCTTTCTTT. This codes for CASSLTDTLNTEAFF.

This rearrangement joins TRBV5-1 to TRBJ1-4; D is perhaps TRBD1 (5 bases). V was cut by 5 bases and J by 0 bases, with 11 bases left in between. Looked up from germline, CDR1 is SGHRS and CDR2 is YFSETQ. This CDR3 region has 15 residues. Written as DNA, the CDR3 is TGCGCCAGCAGTTCGGGGGGGGCAACTAATGAAAAACTGTTTTTT. Its translation is CASSSGGATNEKLFF.

The chain has TRBV7-9 and TRBJ2-3; 14 nucleotides line up with TRBD2. The CDR3 runs 15 residues. The V gene end was trimmed by 5 bases and the J gene end by 8 bases; junction bases not matched to a gene: 6. The germline V gene has CDR1 SEHNR and CDR2 FQNEAQ (reference sequence). The CDR3 loop reads CASSTRLAGGLTQYF. In nucleotides, the CDR3 is TGTGCCAGCAGCACCAGACTAGCGGGGGGGCTTACGCAGTATTTT.

This chain joins TRBV30 and TRBJ1-6; a possible D gene is TRBD1 (5 bases). The germline V gene has CDR1 GTSNPN and CDR2 SVGIG (reference sequence). V shed 0 bases and J shed 7 bases, with 13 bases lying between them. This CDR3 is 15 amino acids long. The CDR3 is CAWSVGGARNSPLHF. The CDR3 DNA reads as TGTGCCTGGAGTGTGGGAGGGGCGAGAAATTCACCCCTCCACTTT.

This chain uses TRBV19 with TRBJ1-5, with TRBD1 identical over 7 bases. Germline V gene data show CDR1 as LNHDA and CDR2 as SQIVND (reference sequence). CDR3 length: 16 residues. With 7 bases clipped from V and 11 bases from J, the junction kept 20 bases outside the gene matches. CDR3 nucleotides: TGTGCCAGTAAGCTAGGACAGGCAGGGCGACTGGGGGCCCAGCATTTT. Translation gives CASKLGQAGRLGAQHF. Supplemented by reference TRBV19 and TRBJ1-5, the full variable domain reads DGGITQSPKYLFRKEGQNVTLSCEQNLNHDAMYWYRQDPGQGLRLIYYSQIVNDFQKGDIAEGYSVSREKKESFPLTVTSAQKNPTAFYLCASKLGQAGRLGAQHFGDGTRLSIL.

The CDR3 region is CASSLEGQGKYEQYF. The DNA for the CDR3 is TGCGCCAGCAGCTTGGAGGGACAGGGAAAATACGAGCAGTACTTC. This rearrangement joins TRBV5-1 to TRBJ2-7; 9 bases align to TRBD1. Germline V gene lookup returns CDR1 SGHRS and CDR2 YFSETQ. V was pared by 0 bases and J by 4 bases, with 5 bases of the junction left unmatched. The CDR3 has 15 residues.

V is TRBV13 and J is TRBJ1-1; weak D call: TRBD1 (6 bases). V shed 3 bases and J shed 6 bases, with 14 bases lying between them. The germline V gene has CDR1 PRHDT and CDR2 FYEKMQ (reference sequence). The CDR3 has 14 residues. Written as DNA, the CDR3 is TGTGCCAGCAGCTTGACAGGTCCGGGGCCTGAAGCTTTCTTT. The encoded protein is CASSLTGPGPEAFF. The whole variable domain, filled in from reference TRBV13 and TRBJ1-1, reads AAGVIQSPRHLIKEKRETATLKCYPIPRHDTVYWYQQGPGQDPQFLISFYEKMQSDKGSIPDRFSAQQFSDYHSELNMSSLELGDSALYFCASSLTGPGPEAFFGQGTRLTVV.

Only one count was recorded for this clone. V and J are TRBV20-1 and TRBJ1-6; D is undetermined. Germline V gene sequence: CDR1 DFQATT, CDR2 SNEGSKA (reference sequence). The CDR3 sequence is 11 residues long. The V end lost 3 bases, the J end lost 11 bases, and 8 bases lay between the germline ends. The CDR3: CSASQTTPLHF. The CDR3 region has the DNA TGCAGTGCTAGCCAAACAACACCCCTCCACTTT.

The chain carries TRBV5-1 and TRBJ2-5; 11 bases fit TRBD2. CDR1 SGHRS and CDR2 YFSETQ come from the germline V gene. This CDR3 spans 17 amino acids. V shed 0 bases, J shed 2 bases, and the junction held 6 bases outside the gene matches. The CDR3 region has the DNA TGCGCCAGCAGCTTGGGCCCTAGCGGGGGGACACAAGAGACCCAGTACTTC. This gives the protein CASSLGPSGGTQETQYF.

The chain carries TRBV9 and TRBJ2-5; 7 bases match TRBD1. CDR1 is SGDLS, CDR2 YYNGEE, per germline. The CDR3 totals 17 residues. Trimming removed 4 bases from V and 0 bases from J; junction bases left unmatched: 12. Here the CDR3 reads CASSLNFRGNNQETQYF. The CDR3 coding sequence is TGTGCCAGCAGCCTTAACTTCAGGGGGAACAACCAAGAGACCCAGTACTTC. Together with reference TRBV9 and TRBJ2-5, the CDR3 gives the full variable domain: DSGVTQTPKHLITATGQRVTLRCSPRSGDLSVYWYQQSLDQGLQFLIQYYNGEERAKGNILERFSAQQFPDLHSELNLSSLELGDSALYFCASSLNFRGNNQETQYFGPGTRLLVL.

The V call is TRBV5-4, the J call TRBJ2-5; D is perhaps TRBD1 (5 bases). The V end lost 2 bases, the J end lost 0 bases, and 5 bases lay between the germline ends. The CDR3 spans 13 residues. Germline CDR1 SGHNT, CDR2 YYREEE (reference sequence). In nucleotides, the CDR3 is TGTGCCAGCAGCTTAGGGGACCAAGAGACCCAGTACTTC. Its protein product is CASSLGDQETQYF.

A remark on this clone: Other DNA sequences from this sample encode an identical CDR3 as well. The chain employs TRBV27 and TRBJ1-5; a weak D match, TRBD1 (5 bases). Germline V gene data show CDR1 as MNHEY and CDR2 as SMNVEV (reference sequence). Trimming shortened V by 6 bases and J by 7 bases, and 13 bases separated the two germline ends. The CDR3 loop spans 13 amino acids. CDR3 bases: TGTGCCAGCAGCTGGGGGGGTTCCCAGCCCCAGCATTTT. Its protein is CASSWGGSQPQHF.

CDR3 loop: CASSIGAVNTEAFF. The CDR3 DNA reads TGTGCCAGTAGTATAGGGGCAGTAAACACTGAAGCTTTCTTT. This rearrangement joins TRBV19 to TRBJ1-1; D unresolved. V was trimmed by 1 base and J by 2 bases, leaving 8 bases between them. The CDR3 consists of 14 residues. CDR1 is LNHDA and CDR2 is SQIVND in the germline V gene (reference sequence).

The gene calls are TRBV7-2 and TRBJ1-5; 8 positions match TRBD1. This CDR3 region has 15 residues. Germline-derived CDR1 and CDR2 are SGHTA and FQGNSA. V shed 6 bases, J shed 2 bases, and the junction held 6 bases outside the gene matches. The CDR3 nucleotides are TGTGCCAGCAGTCCAGGGGGCCCGGGCAATCAGCCCCAGCATTTT. Its protein product is CASSPGGPGNQPQHF.

This chain links TRBV2 with TRBJ1-5; 8 bases align to TRBD1. Losses at the gene ends were 5 bases for V and 0 bases for J; bases not matched to a gene: 3. CDR3 length: 15 residues. The germline gives CDR1 SNHLY, CDR2 FYNNEI. The CDR3 nucleotides read TGTGCCAGCAGTCTGACAGGGGTTAGCAATCAGCCCCAGCATTTT. Translated, it gives CASSLTGVSNQPQHF.

The chain employs TRBV6-5 and TRBJ1-1; D call uncertain. V was cut by 0 bases and J by 0 bases, with 5 bases left in between. This CDR3 contains 14 residues. Germline V CDR1 and CDR2: MNHEY, SVGAGI. The CDR3 nucleotides read TGTGCCAGCAGTTACTCGGACTTGAACACTGAAGCTTTCTTT. Residues: CASSYSDLNTEAFF.

The rearrangement joins TRBV19 to TRBJ2-5; D perhaps matches TRBD1 (6 bases). Germline CDR1 LNHDA, CDR2 SQIVND (reference sequence). V lost 4 bases and J 3 bases, leaving 15 bases between the germline ends. The CDR3 extends over 15 amino acids. This CDR3 reads CASSNGGQPKETQYF. The CDR3 nucleotides read TGTGCCAGTAGTAACGGTGGACAGCCCAAAGAGACCCAGTACTTC.

This clone was counted once. The J gene is TRBJ2-7, the V gene TRBV13; a weak D match, TRBD2 (6 bases). V dropped 8 bases and J dropped 5 bases, with 16 bases sitting between them. CDR1 and CDR2 from the germline V gene are PRHDT and FYEKMQ (reference sequence). The CDR3 spans 13 residues. CDR3 residues: CASGRSEGHEQYF. The CDR3 DNA follows: TGTGCCAGCGGACGGTCGGAGGGCCACGAGCAGTACTTC.

The chain uses TRBV4-2 and TRBJ1-3; D possibly corresponds to TRBD1 (5 bases). The germline V gene encodes CDR1 LGHNA and CDR2 YNFKEQ. The CDR3 spans 13 residues. V was cut by 0 bases and J by 6 bases, with 6 bases left in between. The CDR3 is CASSQDRENTIYF. In DNA form, the CDR3 reads TGTGCCAGCAGCCAAGACAGGGAAAACACCATATATTTT.

V and J are TRBV2 and TRBJ2-1, with D maybe TRBD2 (5 bases). V lost 2 bases and J lost 0, with 11 bases in between. The CDR3 length is 16 residues. Looked up from germline, CDR1 is SNHLY and CDR2 is FYNNEI. In DNA form, the CDR3 reads TGTGCCAGCAGTGAAATTCCGGGGAGCTCCTACAATGAGCAGTTCTTC. Translated: CASSEIPGSSYNEQFF. The full variable domain, completed using reference TRBV2 and TRBJ2-1, is EPEVTQTPSHQVTQMGQEVILRCVPISNHLYFYWYRQILGQKVEFLVSFYNNEISEKSEIFDDQFSVERPDGSNFTLKIRSTKLEDSAMYFCASSEIPGSSYNEQFFGPGTRLTVL.

The CDR3 nucleotides read TGTGCCAGCAGCCCAGGTTCGGAAGCTTTCTTT. Translated, it gives CASSPGSEAFF. The rearrangement joins TRBV7-2 to TRBJ1-1; D ambiguous. Between the trimmed V and J ends, which lost 5 bases and 8 bases, there was a span of 9 bases. This CDR3 has 11 amino acids. Per germline, CDR1 SGHTA and CDR2 FQGNSA. Full variable domain (remainder filled in from reference TRBV7-2 and TRBJ1-1): GAGVSQSPSNKVTEKGKDVELRCDPISGHTALYWYRQSLGQGLEFLIYFQGNSAPDKSGLPSDRFSAERTGGSVSTLTIQRTQQEDSAVYLCASSPGSEAFFGQGTRLTVV.

This clone has a single count. V and J are TRBV2 and TRBJ2-5, with D uncertain. The CDR3 has 13 residues. Trimming took off 1 base at V and 3 bases at J, with 6 bases between the two ends. Germline-derived CDR1 and CDR2 are SNHLY and FYNNEI. The CDR3 sequence: CASSEGAEETQYF. CDR3 sequence (DNA): TGTGCCAGCAGTGAAGGGGCAGAAGAGACCCAGTACTTC.

The genes are TRBV5-4 and TRBJ1-4; a possible D gene is TRBD1 (6 bases). The CDR3 has 13 amino acids. V dropped 3 bases and J dropped 7 bases, with 10 bases sitting between them. Germline-derived CDR1 and CDR2 are SGHNT and YYREEE (reference sequence). CDR3 sequence: CASSWAGAEKLFF. As DNA, the CDR3 is TGTGCCAGCAGCTGGGCAGGGGCTGAAAAACTGTTTTTT.

The rearrangement uses TRBV19 and TRBJ2-5; 7 nucleotides align to TRBD1. The trim removed 4 bases at V and 8 bases at J, leaving 7 bases unmatched. The CDR3 extends over 13 amino acids. In germline, CDR1 is LNHDA, CDR2 SQIVND (reference sequence). This chain's CDR3 is CASSTQTGYTQYF. The CDR3 region has the DNA TGTGCCAGTAGTACCCAGACAGGGTACACCCAGTACTTC.

The chain is built from TRBV13 and TRBJ1-1; 8 bases are shared with TRBD1. This CDR3 region has 15 residues. The J segment lost 0 bases and the V segment lost 5 bases, leaving 5 bases of the junction unmatched. CDR1 and CDR2 from the germline V gene are PRHDT and FYEKMQ (reference sequence). The CDR3 DNA sequence: TGTGCCAGCAGCACTAGGACAGGGTTGAACACTGAAGCTTTCTTT. It encodes CASSTRTGLNTEAFF.

Remarks on this clone: The junction differs from germline at one of its ends, possibly a read error. This chain joins TRBV5-1 and TRBJ1-6, with 7 bases that match TRBD1. This CDR3 is built from 14 residues. The germline gives CDR1 SGHRS, CDR2 YFSETQ. This CDR3 is CASSLVWTGPHRRF. In nucleotides, the CDR3 is TGCGCCAGCAGCTTGGTTTGGACAGGCCCTCATCGGAGATTT.

This rearrangement joins TRBV7-6 to TRBJ2-5, with 8 bases aligning to TRBD2. Unmatched junction bases numbered 9, after V lost 1 base and J lost 5 bases. This CDR3 comprises 16 residues. The V gene's germline CDR1 is SGHVS and CDR2 FNYEAQ. CDR3 coding DNA: TGTGCCAGCAGCTTAGTGGTGGGTAGCGGGGCGGAGACCCAGTACTTC. Translating gives CASSLVVGSGAETQYF.

Only one count was recorded for this clone. The junction departs from germline at one end; a sequencing error may be responsible. The chain joins TRBV15 to TRBJ1-2, with TRBD1 matching over 7 bases. Germline V CDR1 and CDR2: LNHNV, YYDKDF (reference sequence). This CDR3 comprises 13 residues. CDR3 coding DNA: TGTGCCACCAGCAGTCTGCAATGGGACAGCCTGGGGTTC. This codes for CATSSLQWDSLGF.

The sample holds a few counts of this clone. Other DNA sequences within the sample encode an identical CDR3. The chain recombines TRBV9 with TRBJ1-1, with D uncertain. The CDR3 extends over 13 amino acids. The V end was cut by 0 bases, the J end by 4 bases, with 7 bases between. CDR1 and CDR2 (germline): SGDLS, YYNGEE. The CDR3 DNA is TGTGCCAGCAGCGTAGTGTCAGGCACTGAAGCTTTCTTT. Its translation: CASSVVSGTEAFF.

The chain carries TRBV7-3 and TRBJ2-3; 12 positions match TRBD2. This CDR3 comprises 16 residues. The germline gives CDR1 SGHTA, CDR2 FQGTGA. V shed 5 bases, J shed 3 bases, and the junction held 6 bases outside the gene matches. In DNA form, the CDR3 reads TGTGCCAGCAGCGCACTAGCGGGGGGAGGTACAGATACGCAGTATTTT. Residues: CASSALAGGGTDTQYF.